The 21 T cell receptor beta chains below were found in one sample sequenced in a study of CD8 T cells in ankylosing spondylitis (dated 2017 in TCRdb). Preparation of the library involved 5' RACE. The reads were generated on an Illumina HiSeq 2500. The public reads were run again by TCRdb, first through fastp at Q25 and then through MiXCR, and only productive beta chains were kept. A single entry per CDR3 protein holds the most common genes and DNA from its merged rows. This sample is represented by roughly 260,000 distinct CDR3 sequences; 20% of them were singletons. The leading ten clones occupy about 8% of the sample. The sample consisted of blood, either unsorted or a sorted T cell fraction (not recorded which). The receptor set was obtained from a male donor with ankylosing spondylitis or in good health (not recorded which).

Here the CDR3 DNA reads TGTGCCAGCAGCGTAGTCCCCAGCTTGACCACCGGGGAGCTGTTTTTT. It translates to CASSVVPSLTTGELFF. The chain carries TRBV9 and TRBJ2-2; no clear D gene. Trimming left V 0 bases short and J 4 bases short, with 13 bases between. Germline V gene data show CDR1 as SGDLS and CDR2 as YYNGEE. The CDR3 extends over 16 amino acids.

The table lists this clonotype with a few counts. The rearrangement joins TRBV29-1 to TRBJ1-3; D may be TRBD1 (6 bases). V was shortened by 5 bases and J by 2 bases, with 13 bases between the two germline ends. The CDR3 covers 14 residues. Germline values: CDR1 SQVTM, CDR2 ANQGSEA. CDR3 bases: TGCAGCGTTAACCGGGACACCACTGGAAACACCATATATTTT. Translation: CSVNRDTTGNTIYF.

The chain has TRBV29-1 and TRBJ2-1; no clear D. The V end was cut by 0 bases, the J end by 5 bases, with 8 bases between. CDR3 length equals 13 residues. Germline V gene data show CDR1 as SQVTM and CDR2 as ANQGSEA. CDR3 coding DNA: TGCAGCGTTGAAGATTACCGGAACAATGAGCAGTTCTTC. Residues: CSVEDYRNNEQFF.

The chain has TRBV10-1 and TRBJ2-1; D gene ambiguous. CDR3 length: 17 residues. Germline values: CDR1 WNHNN, CDR2 SYGVQD (reference sequence). Trimming stripped 0 bases from V and 5 bases from J, with 17 bases between. CDR3 sequence: CASSESVNPRRDNEQFF. CDR3 coding DNA: TGCGCCAGCAGTGAGTCGGTTAACCCTCGACGGGACAATGAGCAGTTCTTC.

V usage is TRBV5-1 and J usage is TRBJ1-3; D unresolved. CDR1 and CDR2 from the germline V gene are SGHRS and YFSETQ. Trimming took 0 bases from V and 4 from J, leaving 11 bases between them. This CDR3 is built from 15 residues. CDR3 DNA: TGCGCCAGCAGCTTGGTCAGTGGAAGGGGAAACACCATATATTTT. It codes for CASSLVSGRGNTIYF.

This clonotype has only a few counts. V is TRBV28 and J is TRBJ1-5, with 10 bases that match TRBD1. The V gene end was trimmed by 8 bases and the J gene end by 5 bases; junction bases not matched to a gene: 0. This CDR3 comprises 12 residues. The germline CDR1 and CDR2 sequences are MDHEN and SYDVKM. The CDR3 protein is CASGQGDQPQHF. The CDR3 DNA reads TGTGCCAGCGGACAGGGGGATCAGCCCCAGCATTTT.

The V gene is TRBV20-1, the J gene TRBJ2-7; D possibly corresponds to TRBD1 (6 bases). CDR3 length equals 13 residues. The V end lost 6 bases, the J end lost 0 bases, and 12 bases lay between the germline ends. CDR1 is DFQATT, CDR2 SNEGSKA, per germline (reference sequence). CDR3 loop: CSADRDTSYEQYV. Written as DNA, the CDR3 is TGCAGTGCGGACCGGGACACCTCCTACGAGCAGTACGTC.

This clonotype was seen a few times. J is TRBJ1-6 and V is TRBV5-8, with D perhaps matching TRBD1 (5 bases). Trimming pared 1 base from V and 4 bases from J, leaving 12 bases between. Germline V gene lookup returns CDR1 SGHTS and CDR2 YDEGEE. This CDR3 spans 16 amino acids. For the CDR3, the DNA is TGTGCCAGCAGCTTGCCCCCGGGACTTTATAATTCACCCCTCCACTTT. It is translated as CASSLPPGLYNSPLHF.

The chain combines TRBV10-3 with TRBJ2-2, with D tentatively TRBD1 (6 bases). V lost 0 bases and J lost 9, with 11 bases in between. Germline lookup yields CDR1 ENHRY and CDR2 SYGVKD. CDR3 length: 14 residues. CDR3 amino acids: CAISESKGVRELFF. CDR3 coding DNA: TGTGCCATCAGTGAGTCGAAGGGGGTGAGGGAGCTGTTTTTT.

Concerning this clonotype: A read error may produce the germline difference seen at one junction end. The chain employs TRBV7-7 and TRBJ2-1, with D possibly TRBD1 on 5 matching bases. CDR3 length equals 15 residues. Germline V gives CDR1 SSHAT, CDR2 FNYEAQ (reference sequence). The CDR3, as DNA: TGTGCTAGCAGCAACGGAGCTCAGGGCTACAATGAGCAGTTCTTC. This gives the protein CASSNGAQGYNEQFF. The full variable domain, completed using reference TRBV7-7 and TRBJ2-1, is GAGVSQSPRYKVTKRGQDVTLRCDPISSHATLYWYQQALGQGPEFLTYFNYEAQPDKSGLPSDRFSAERPEGSISTLTIQRTEQRDSAMYRCASSNGAQGYNEQFFGPGTRLTVL.

This chain uses TRBV11-3 with TRBJ2-5, with 10 positions matching TRBD1. Germline CDR1 is SGHNT and CDR2 is YENEEA. Trimming at V came to 5 bases and at J to 6 bases, leaving 3 bases not matched to a gene. CDR3 length: 13 amino acids. The CDR3 DNA follows: TGTGCCAGCAGCCGACAGGGGGCTCAGACCCAGTACTTC. It codes for CASSRQGAQTQYF.

The chain recombines TRBV7-6 with TRBJ1-1; 7 bases agree with TRBD1. The CDR3 contains 15 residues. The germline CDR1 and CDR2 sequences are SGHVS and FNYEAQ. Germline trimming cut 1 base from V and 5 bases from J; bases unmatched to any gene: 7. The DNA for the CDR3 is TGTGCCAGCAGCTTAGGGGGACAGACTTTAACTGAAGCTTTCTTT. Its translation: CASSLGGQTLTEAFF. Supplemented by reference TRBV7-6 and TRBJ1-1, the full variable domain reads GAGVSQSPRYKVTKRGQDVALRCDPISGHVSLYWYRQALGQGPEFLTYFNYEAQQDKSGLPNDRFSAERPEGSISTLTIQRTEQRDSAMYRCASSLGGQTLTEAFFGQGTRLTVV.

There are a few counts of this clonotype. This chain joins TRBV5-4 and TRBJ2-2, with 13 positions matching TRBD2. The CDR3 has 17 residues. The ends lost 6 bases at V and 0 bases at J; junction bases unmatched: 5. The germline gives CDR1 SGHNT, CDR2 YYREEE (reference sequence). The CDR3 spells CASTGTSGTTNTGELFF. CDR3 coding DNA: TGTGCCAGCACCGGGACTAGCGGGACTACGAACACCGGGGAGCTGTTTTTT.

The CDR3 loop reads CSARDGGRSYNEQFF. CDR3 DNA sequence: TGCAGTGCTAGAGATGGGGGACGATCCTACAATGAGCAGTTCTTC. The chain is built from TRBV20-1 and TRBJ2-1; D possibly uses TRBD1 or TRBD2 (5 bases each). This CDR3 is built from 15 residues. Germline V gene data show CDR1 as DFQATT and CDR2 as SNEGSKA (reference sequence). V lost 0 bases and J 1 base, leaving 10 bases between the germline ends.

The chain recombines TRBV27 with TRBJ1-1; unclear D gene. There are 13 residues in the CDR3. Germline CDR1 MNHEY, CDR2 SMNVEV (reference sequence). With 8 bases removed from V and 1 base from J, the gap between germline ends came to 11 bases. The CDR3 reads CASGINKNTEAFF. The CDR3 DNA reads as TGTGCCAGCGGAATAAACAAGAACACTGAAGCTTTCTTT.

The table lists this clonotype with many counts. CDR3 loop: CSARLRHKSTDTQYF. The CDR3 coding sequence is TGCAGTGCTAGGCTTCGACATAAAAGCACAGATACGCAGTATTTT. This chain links TRBV20-1 with TRBJ2-3; D not certain. Deletions cut 3 bases from V and 0 bases from J, with 13 bases between. Germline lookup yields CDR1 DFQATT and CDR2 SNEGSKA (reference sequence). The CDR3 consists of 15 residues.

This clonotype was seen more than once but under ten times. The chain couples TRBV28 to TRBJ1-4, with D perhaps matching TRBD1 (5 bases). Trimming shortened V by 3 bases and J by 8 bases, and 13 bases separated the two germline ends. CDR3 length equals 14 residues. CDR1 is MDHEN and CDR2 is SYDVKM in the germline V gene. The CDR3 region is CASSFGGIGEKLFF. Written as DNA, the CDR3 is TGTGCCAGCAGTTTTGGGGGGATTGGGGAAAAACTGTTTTTT.

This clonotype has just a few counts. The J gene is TRBJ1-4, the V gene TRBV2; D possibly corresponds to TRBD1 (5 bases). The CDR3 has 22 amino acids. The germline gives CDR1 SNHLY, CDR2 FYNNEI. The V gene lost 4 bases and the J gene lost 0 bases, with 30 bases spanning the gap. In nucleotides, the CDR3 is TGTGCCAGCAGTGCATTTCTACTTCAGGCGGCCGGGGGGTTCGCAACTAATGAAAAACTGTTTTTT. Translating gives CASSAFLLQAAGGFATNEKLFF.

The J gene is TRBJ1-1, the V gene TRBV27; D perhaps matches TRBD1 (6 bases). Looked up from germline, CDR1 is MNHEY and CDR2 is SMNVEV (reference sequence). The CDR3 is 13 residues long. V lost 5 bases, J lost 6 bases, and 13 bases lay in between. As DNA, the CDR3 is TGTGCCAGCAGTATAAACAGGGACGCTGAAGCTTTCTTT. Translated, it gives CASSINRDAEAFF.

J is TRBJ2-1 and V is TRBV20-1; D uncertain. V was clipped by 5 bases and J by 5 bases, with 10 bases between them. The length of the CDR3 is 12 residues. CDR1 and CDR2 (germline): DFQATT, SNEGSKA (reference sequence). As DNA, the CDR3 is TGCAGTGCTCCGAGACTCCACAATGAGCAGTTCTTC. It yields the protein CSAPRLHNEQFF.

The V and J genes are TRBV7-9 and TRBJ1-3, with no clear D. The V gene's germline CDR1 is SEHNR and CDR2 FQNEAQ (reference sequence). The CDR3 runs to 14 residues. Trimming cost V 4 bases and J 0 bases, with 7 bases left between them. The CDR3: CASSSQSSGNTIYF. The CDR3 nucleotides read TGTGCCAGCAGCTCCCAAAGCTCTGGAAACACCATATATTTT.